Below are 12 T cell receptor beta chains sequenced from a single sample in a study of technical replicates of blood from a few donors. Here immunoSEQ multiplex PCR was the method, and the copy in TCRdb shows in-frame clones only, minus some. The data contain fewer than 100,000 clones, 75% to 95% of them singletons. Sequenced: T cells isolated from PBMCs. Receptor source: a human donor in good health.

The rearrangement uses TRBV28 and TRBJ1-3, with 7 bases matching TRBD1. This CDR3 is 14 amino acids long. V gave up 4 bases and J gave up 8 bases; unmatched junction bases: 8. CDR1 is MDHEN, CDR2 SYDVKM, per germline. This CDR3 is CASSSQGPLDTIYF. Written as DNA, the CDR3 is TGTGCCAGCAGTTCACAGGGGCCCCTGGACACCATATATTTT.

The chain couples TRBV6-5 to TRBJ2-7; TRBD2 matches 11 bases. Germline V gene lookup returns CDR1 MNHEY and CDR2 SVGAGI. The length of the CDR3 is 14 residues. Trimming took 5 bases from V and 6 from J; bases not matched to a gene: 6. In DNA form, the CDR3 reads TGTGCCAGCAGTACTAGCGGGAGAATGTCCGAGCAGTACTTC. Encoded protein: CASSTSGRMSEQYF.

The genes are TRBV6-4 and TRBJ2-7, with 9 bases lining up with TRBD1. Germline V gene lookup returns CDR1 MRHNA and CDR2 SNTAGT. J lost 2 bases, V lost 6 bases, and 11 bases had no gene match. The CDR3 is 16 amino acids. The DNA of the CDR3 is TGTGCCAGCAGCCAACCGGGACAGGGTGCCACCTACGAGCAGTACTTC. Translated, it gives CASSQPGQGATYEQYF.

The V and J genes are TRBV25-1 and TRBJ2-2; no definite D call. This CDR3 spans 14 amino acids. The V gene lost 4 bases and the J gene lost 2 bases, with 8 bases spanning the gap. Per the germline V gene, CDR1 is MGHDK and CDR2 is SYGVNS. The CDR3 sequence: CASSATPNTGELFF. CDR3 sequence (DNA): TGTGCCAGCAGTGCGACTCCCAACACCGGGGAGCTGTTTTTT.

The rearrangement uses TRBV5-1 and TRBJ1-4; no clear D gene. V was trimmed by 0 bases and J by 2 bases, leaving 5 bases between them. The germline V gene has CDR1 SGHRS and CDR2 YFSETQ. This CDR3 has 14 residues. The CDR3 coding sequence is TGCGCCAGCAGCTTGGGGAGGACTAATGAAAAACTGTTTTTT. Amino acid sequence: CASSLGRTNEKLFF.

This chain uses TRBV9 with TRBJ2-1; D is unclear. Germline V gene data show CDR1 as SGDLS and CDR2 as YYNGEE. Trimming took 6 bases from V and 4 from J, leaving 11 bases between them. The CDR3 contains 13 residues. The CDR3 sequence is CASTLPSYNEQFF. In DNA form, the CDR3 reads TGTGCCAGCACGCTGCCCAGTTACAATGAGCAGTTCTTC.

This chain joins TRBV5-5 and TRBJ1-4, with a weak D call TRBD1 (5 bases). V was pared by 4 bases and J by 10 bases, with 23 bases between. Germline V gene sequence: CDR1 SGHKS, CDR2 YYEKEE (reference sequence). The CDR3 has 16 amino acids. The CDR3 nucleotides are TGTGCCAGCAGCCGCGGGGGGTCCGGGGCGTCGGGAAAACTGTTTTTT. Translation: CASSRGGSGASGKLFF.

CDR3 bases: TGCGCCAGCAGCTTGTTGTCCCTGACAGGGAGCTCCTACGAGCAGTACTTC. Protein product: CASSLLSLTGSSYEQYF. The chain links TRBV5-1 to TRBJ2-7, with 7 bases matching TRBD1. The ends lost 1 base at V and 0 bases at J; junction bases unmatched: 10. The CDR3 loop spans 17 amino acids. Looked up from germline, CDR1 is SGHRS and CDR2 is YFSETQ.

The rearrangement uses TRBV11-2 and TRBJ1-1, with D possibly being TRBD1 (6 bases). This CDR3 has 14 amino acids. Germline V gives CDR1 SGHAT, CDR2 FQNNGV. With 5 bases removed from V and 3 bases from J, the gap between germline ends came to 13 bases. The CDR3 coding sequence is TGTGCCAGCAGCCCGAGGGGGAATGACACTGAAGCTTTCTTT. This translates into CASSPRGNDTEAFF.

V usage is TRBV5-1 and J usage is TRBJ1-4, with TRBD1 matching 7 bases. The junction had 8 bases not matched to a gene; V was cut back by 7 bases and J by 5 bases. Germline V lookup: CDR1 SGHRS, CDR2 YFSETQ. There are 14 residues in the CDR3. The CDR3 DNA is TGCGCCAGCGGTCGAAGGGGGCCAAATGAAAAACTGTTTTTT. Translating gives CASGRRGPNEKLFF.

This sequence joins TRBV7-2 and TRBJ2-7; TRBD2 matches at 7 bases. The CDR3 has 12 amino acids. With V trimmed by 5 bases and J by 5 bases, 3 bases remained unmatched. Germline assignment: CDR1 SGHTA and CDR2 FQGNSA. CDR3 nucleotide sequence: TGTGCCAGCAGCGGGGACTACCACGAGCAGTACTTC. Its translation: CASSGDYHEQYF. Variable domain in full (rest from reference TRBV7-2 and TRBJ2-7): GAGVSQSPSNKVTEKGKDVELRCDPISGHTALYWYRQSLGQGLEFLIYFQGNSAPDKSGLPSDRFSAERTGGSVSTLTIQRTQQEDSAVYLCASSGDYHEQYFGPGTRLTVT.

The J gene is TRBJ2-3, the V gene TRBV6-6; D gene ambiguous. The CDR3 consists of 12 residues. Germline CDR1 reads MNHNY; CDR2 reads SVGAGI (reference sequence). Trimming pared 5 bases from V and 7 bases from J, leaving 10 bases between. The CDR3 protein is CASSRSVNTQYF. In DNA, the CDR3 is TGTGCCAGCAGTCGGAGTGTGAATACGCAGTATTTT.